Each of the 3 T cell receptor beta chains below was sequenced from the same sample in a study of CD8 T cells in Susac syndrome. RNA, at about 0.45 to 1 ug, was reverse transcribed with random hexamers. Via MiXCR, TCRdb re-called the immunoSEQ multiplex PCR reads, giving one row per CDR3 protein. The repertoire has around 200,000 distinct CDR3 sequences, around 95% of them found once; the top ten carry roughly 0.098%. Specimen: CD4+ T cells from PBMCs. Source of these receptors: a human donor with Susac syndrome.

The gene calls are TRBV5-1 and TRBJ2-1; TRBD2 might be the D (5 bases). The CDR3 extends over 17 amino acids. The V gene's germline CDR1 is SGHRS and CDR2 YFSETQ. V gave up 3 bases and J gave up 10 bases, with 26 bases separating them. CDR3: CASSSTPLGEPPPEQFF. The DNA for the CDR3 is TGCGCCAGCAGCTCGACGCCTCTCGGGGAGCCGCCCCCCGAGCAGTTCTTC.

The V gene is TRBV6-2 or TRBV6-3, the J gene TRBJ1-1; TRBD1 matches 11 bases. V trimming: 6 bases; J trimming: 6 bases; junction bases outside the gene matches: 6. CDR3 length: 14 residues. CDR1 and CDR2 (germline): MNHEY, SVGEGT. The CDR3 region is CASSPGTGGPEAFF. CDR3 coding DNA: TGTGCCAGCAGCCCCGGGACAGGGGGGCCTGAAGCTTTCTTT.

The rearrangement joins TRBV29-1 to TRBJ1-5; possibly TRBD1 for D (5 bases). With 4 bases removed from V and 4 bases from J, the gap between germline ends came to 8 bases. CDR1 is SQVTM and CDR2 is ANQGSEA in the germline V gene. The CDR3 sequence is 12 residues long. The CDR3 DNA reads as TGCAGCGTTGCAGGGTCAAATCAGCCCCAGCATTTT. Protein: CSVAGSNQPQHF.